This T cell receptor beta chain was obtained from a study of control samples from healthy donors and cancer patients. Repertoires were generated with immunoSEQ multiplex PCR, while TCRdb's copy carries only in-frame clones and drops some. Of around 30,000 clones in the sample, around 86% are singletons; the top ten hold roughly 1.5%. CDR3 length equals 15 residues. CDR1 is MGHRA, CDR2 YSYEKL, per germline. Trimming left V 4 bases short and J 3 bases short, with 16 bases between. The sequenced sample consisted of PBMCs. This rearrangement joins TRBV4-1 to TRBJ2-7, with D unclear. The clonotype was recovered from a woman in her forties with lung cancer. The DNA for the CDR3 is TGCGCCAGCAGCCTATCGTCAGGTTCCGTCTACGAGCAGTACTTC. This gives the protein CASSLSSGSVYEQYF.